This is a list of T cell receptor beta chains from one sample in a study of T-cell memory formation after mild COVID-19. MiXCR, applied by TCRdb to the 5' RACE reads, yields one record per CDR3 protein. The sample carries 280,000 or so distinct CDR3 sequences, approximately 7.6% recorded once. Sequences were obtained from PBMCs or a T cell subset sorted from them (not recorded which). All receptors come from a man between 18 and 35 years old who had mild COVID-19 (a few samples of this study predate the infection). Cell type and time point are not known. Each CDR3 is given with its conserved first and last residue. D genes are given only for firm matches. The size of a clone is reported for some rows only, either as once, few or many, or as a class for expanded clones.

D,V,J,size,CDR3,DNA
TRBD2,TRBV7-6,TRBJ2-5,many,CASSQRTGGETQYF,TGTGCCAGCAGCCAAAGGACGGGGGGAGAGACCCAGTACTTC
.,TRBV2,TRBJ2-5,once,CASSESSETQYF,TGTGCCAGCAGTGAGAGTAGCGAGACCCAGTACTTC
TRBD2,TRBV20-1,TRBJ2-5,.,CSASAPGGGRRETQYF,TGCAGTGCCAGCGCCCCTGGCGGGGGGAGGAGAGAGACCCAGTACTTC
.,TRBV7-3,TRBJ2-3,few,CASSPTGLGTDTQYF,TGTGCCAGCAGCCCCACGGGTTTGGGTACAGATACGCAGTATTTT
.,TRBV6-5,TRBJ2-5,.,CASSYPATETQYF,TGTGCCAGCAGTTATCCAGCGACGGAGACCCAGTACTTC
.,TRBV6-6,TRBJ2-7,.,CASAGPDEQYF,TGTGCCAGCGCTGGGCCCGACGAGCAGTACTTC
.,TRBV4-3,TRBJ2-5,few,CASSDAGAGETQYF,TGCGCCAGCAGCGACGCCGGGGCCGGAGAGACCCAGTACTTC
.,TRBV5-1,TRBJ2-1,many,CASSLEGGHNEQFF,TGCGCCAGCAGCCTGGAGGGGGGGCACAATGAGCAGTTCTTC
TRBD2,TRBV7-2,TRBJ2-5,.,CASRRGAQETQYF,TGTGCCAGCAGGCGGGGGGCCCAAGAGACCCAGTACTTC
.,TRBV11-3,TRBJ2-7,few,CASSLDEGEQYF,TGTGCCAGCAGCTTAGATGAGGGCGAGCAGTACTTC
.,TRBV7-9,TRBJ2-1,few,CASSLAGGHEQFF,TGTGCCAGCAGCTTGGCAGGGGGGCATGAGCAGTTCTTC
TRBD2,TRBV7-2,TRBJ2-3,.,CASSLWTSGVADTQYF,TGTGCCAGCAGCTTATGGACTAGCGGGGTCGCAGATACGCAGTATTTT
.,TRBV9,TRBJ1-5,.,CASSVAGEGQPQHF,TGTGCCAGCAGCGTTGCAGGGGAAGGTCAGCCCCAGCATTTT
TRBD2,TRBV18,TRBJ2-5,.,CASSQPQLAVQETQYF,TGTGCCAGCTCCCAACCTCAACTAGCGGTCCAAGAGACCCAGTACTTC
TRBD1,TRBV7-2,TRBJ1-6,many,CASSIRTGRLNSPLHF,TGTGCCAGCAGCATCCGGACAGGCAGGCTCAATTCACCCCTCCACTTT
TRBD2,TRBV6-2/TRBV6-3,TRBJ2-1,few,CASSYDGGMNNEQFF,TGTGCCAGCAGTTACGACGGGGGGATGAACAATGAGCAGTTCTTC
TRBD2,TRBV7-9,TRBJ2-3,many,CASSLTSGAPDTQYF,TGTGCCAGCAGCTTAACTAGCGGGGCGCCAGATACGCAGTATTTT
.,TRBV11-2,TRBJ2-1,.,CASSRLSAYNEQFF,TGTGCCAGCAGCCGTCTCTCGGCTTACAATGAGCAGTTCTTC
TRBD1,TRBV5-1,TRBJ2-5,.,CASSYQGMADRAETQYF,TGCGCCAGCAGCTACCAGGGGATGGCGGACAGGGCGGAGACCCAGTACTTC
TRBD1,TRBV20-1,TRBJ2-2,few,CSARDVRGLAGELFF,TGCAGTGCTAGAGATGTCAGGGGGTTGGCCGGGGAGCTGTTTTTT
.,TRBV2,TRBJ2-6,.,CASITLSGANVLTF,TGTGCCAGCATCACTCTCTCTGGGGCCAACGTCCTGACTTTC
.,TRBV7-2,TRBJ1-4,few,CASRPTGLGNEKLFF,TGTGCCAGCAGACCTACAGGGTTGGGGAATGAAAAACTGTTTTTT
.,TRBV24-1,TRBJ2-1,many,CATRLAGSTHEQFF,TGTGCCACAAGATTGGCGGGCAGCACTCATGAGCAGTTCTTC
.,TRBV7-3,TRBJ2-1,.,CASSLGGSSSYNEQFF,TGTGCCAGCAGCTTAGGGGGGAGTAGCTCCTACAATGAGCAGTTCTTC
.,TRBV12-3/TRBV12-4,TRBJ2-5,many,CASREQGPYQETQYF,TGTGCCAGCAGGGAACAAGGACCGTACCAAGAGACCCAGTACTTC
TRBD1,TRBV7-9,TRBJ1-2,few,CASSFGTGKYGYTF,TGTGCCAGCAGCTTTGGGACAGGGAAGTATGGCTACACCTTC
.,TRBV15,TRBJ2-2,few,CATSVGGPTGELFF,TGTGCCACCAGCGTAGGCGGGCCGACCGGGGAGCTGTTTTTT
.,TRBV29-1,TRBJ2-4,.,CSVAVSGGPKNIQYF,TGCAGCGTTGCGGTTTCGGGGGGCCCCAAAAACATTCAGTACTTC
.,TRBV20-1,TRBJ1-5,many,CSARGDRNQPQHF,TGCAGTGCTAGAGGGGACCGCAATCAGCCCCAGCATTTT
.,TRBV6-1,TRBJ1-2,.,CASSDGREPGYTF,TGTGCCAGCAGTGATGGGAGGGAGCCTGGCTACACCTTC
TRBD1,TRBV12-3/TRBV12-4,TRBJ1-2,.,CASRTTGGRGYTF,TGTGCCAGCAGGACAACAGGGGGAAGGGGCTACACCTTC
TRBD1,TRBV20-1,TRBJ1-4,few,CSACTTGEDEKLFF,TGCAGTGCTTGCACTACAGGGGAGGATGAAAAACTGTTTTTT
.,TRBV12-3/TRBV12-4,TRBJ2-3,.,CASRPPSAHTDTQYF,TGTGCCAGCAGACCTCCCTCGGCACACACAGATACGCAGTATTTT
.,TRBV19,TRBJ1-3,.,CASSDLGRSGNTIYF,TGTGCCAGTAGCGACCTAGGGCGCTCTGGAAACACCATATATTTT
.,TRBV7-2,TRBJ1-1,few,CASSIQGGGNTEAFF,TGTGCCAGCAGCATTCAGGGAGGGGGGAACACTGAAGCTTTCTTT
.,TRBV7-2,TRBJ2-1,.,CASSPGGGSNEQFF,TGTGCCAGCAGCCCCGGGGGCGGTTCCAATGAGCAGTTCTTC
.,TRBV20-1,TRBJ2-2,.,CSAREGGTGELFF,TGCAGTGCTAGAGAAGGGGGGACCGGGGAGCTGTTTTTT
.,TRBV7-2,TRBJ2-7,.,CASSSRLGSWEYF,TGTGCCAGCAGCAGTCGACTAGGGAGCTGGGAGTACTTC
.,TRBV5-1,TRBJ2-3,few,CASSLVGGRFTDTQYF,TGCGCCAGCAGCTTGGTAGGGGGGAGATTCACAGATACGCAGTATTTT
.,TRBV7-2,TRBJ2-1,.,CASRRAGQINNEQFF,TGTGCCAGCCGCCGGGCCGGACAGATTAACAATGAGCAGTTCTTC
.,TRBV7-3,TRBJ2-1,.,CASSGGGAPGYEQFF,TGTGCCAGCAGCGGTGGCGGGGCCCCCGGGTATGAGCAGTTCTTC
.,TRBV20-1,TRBJ1-2,.,CSARTVDYGYTF,TGCAGTGCTAGGACAGTGGACTATGGCTACACCTTC
TRBD2,TRBV4-1,TRBJ2-7,.,CASSQGAASGKNEQYF,TGCGCCAGCAGCCAAGGCGCGGCTAGCGGGAAGAACGAGCAGTACTTC
.,TRBV18,TRBJ1-1,few,CASSRSENTEAFF,TGTGCCAGCTCTCGGTCCGAGAACACTGAAGCTTTCTTT
.,TRBV7-9,TRBJ1-6,many,CASSLGGHSPLHF,TGTGCCAGCAGCTTAGGCGGTCATTCACCCCTCCACTTT
.,TRBV5-1,TRBJ1-2,many,CASSLTGRDYGYTF,TGCGCCAGCAGCTTGACGGGGCGCGACTATGGCTACACCTTC
.,TRBV12-3/TRBV12-4,TRBJ1-5,few,CASRVGGYSNQPQHF,TGTGCCAGCAGGGTGGGAGGATATAGCAATCAGCCCCAGCATTTT
.,TRBV7-2,TRBJ2-1,many,CASSLARTYNEQFF,TGTGCCAGCAGCTTAGCCCGGACCTACAATGAGCAGTTCTTC
.,TRBV21-1,TRBJ1-1,few,CASSKAGGEAEAFF,TGTGCCAGCAGCAAAGCGGGGGGCGAGGCTGAAGCTTTCTTT
TRBD1,TRBV27,TRBJ1-2,.,CASGRTGGYGYTF,TGTGCCAGCGGCCGGACAGGGGGGTATGGCTACACCTTC
.,TRBV11-2,TRBJ2-3,.,CASSYPNPPRTGDTQYF,TGTGCCAGCAGCTACCCCAACCCCCCTCGCACTGGGGATACGCAGTATTTT
.,TRBV20-1,TRBJ1-2,.,CSARSRTTVSYGYTF,TGCAGTGCCAGGTCCCGAACGACAGTTAGCTATGGCTACACCTTC
.,TRBV15,TRBJ1-2,.,CATHTGGPRRGGRANYGYTF,TGTGCCACCCACACCGGTGGTCCCCGGCGCGGAGGCCGCGCTAACTATGGCTACACCTTC
.,TRBV20-1,TRBJ2-3,few,CSAASVPADTQYF,TGCAGTGCTGCCAGCGTACCCGCAGATACGCAGTATTTT
TRBD2,TRBV25-1,TRBJ2-5,few,CASGGLGEGETQYF,TGTGCCAGCGGCGGACTAGGGGAGGGGGAGACCCAGTACTTC